The rows below give T cell receptor beta chains drawn from one sample of a study of CD8+ T cells in alopecia areata. Sequencing used immunoSEQ multiplex PCR; TCRdb keeps in-frame clones, though not all of them. This repertoire shows about 250,000 clones, 60% found once; its top ten account for 0.9% to 0.95%. The sample consisted of CD4+ T cells sorted from blood, taken around week 54, from a patient treated with tofacitinib. Source of these receptors: a human donor with alopecia areata. The CDR3 runs from the conserved cysteine through the conserved F or W. The order of the fields is V gene, D gene, clone size, J gene, CDR3 DNA, CDR3 protein. A D gene is named only where the DNA matches it firmly. The listing skips clone size in some rows; elsewhere it reads once, few, many or a size class.

v_gene: TRBV29-1
d_gene: -
abundance: -
j_gene: TRBJ1-1
CDR3nt: TGCAGCGTTAAACTCGGGCCGGGAGCTGAAGCTTTCTTT
CDR3aa: CSVKLGPGAEAFF

v_gene: TRBV9
d_gene: -
abundance: -
j_gene: TRBJ1-2
CDR3nt: TGTGCCAGCAGCGTTAACCCGACGGACTATGGCTACACCTTC
CDR3aa: CASSVNPTDYGYTF

v_gene: TRBV30
d_gene: -
abundance: -
j_gene: TRBJ1-5
CDR3nt: TGTGCCTGGAGTGACCGGGGCAATCAGCCCCAGCATTTT
CDR3aa: CAWSDRGNQPQHF

v_gene: TRBV25-1
d_gene: TRBD1
abundance: -
j_gene: TRBJ2-5
CDR3nt: TGTGCCAGCAGTGAGGCTGGGACAGGCCCAAGGGAGACCCAGTACTTC
CDR3aa: CASSEAGTGPRETQYF

v_gene: TRBV2
d_gene: -
abundance: -
j_gene: TRBJ2-1
CDR3nt: TGTGCCACCCAGGAGAGCTCCTACAATGAGCAGTTCTTC
CDR3aa: CATQESSYNEQFF

v_gene: TRBV15
d_gene: -
abundance: -
j_gene: TRBJ1-4
CDR3nt: TGTGCCACCAGCAGAAACAGGGAAAAACTGTTTTTT
CDR3aa: CATSRNREKLFF

v_gene: TRBV10-3
d_gene: TRBD1
abundance: many
j_gene: TRBJ2-7
CDR3nt: TGTGCCTCACAGGGGGCCGGATACGAGCAGTACTTC
CDR3aa: CASQGAGYEQYF

v_gene: TRBV4-2
d_gene: TRBD1
abundance: -
j_gene: TRBJ2-7
CDR3nt: TGTGCCAGCAGCCAAGATGGTACAGGGGGGCACTACGAGCAGTACTTC
CDR3aa: CASSQDGTGGHYEQYF

v_gene: TRBV2
d_gene: -
abundance: -
j_gene: TRBJ2-4
CDR3nt: TGTGCCAGCAGGGAGGGTTCTATTGTGGTCTCCAAAAACATTCAGTACTTC
CDR3aa: CASREGSIVVSKNIQYF

v_gene: TRBV29-1
d_gene: -
abundance: once
j_gene: TRBJ2-1
CDR3nt: TGCAGCGGCTCAGGTCCTAGCGACGCCTACAATGAGCAGTTCTTC
CDR3aa: CSGSGPSDAYNEQFF

v_gene: TRBV7-2
d_gene: -
abundance: few
j_gene: TRBJ2-2
CDR3nt: TGTGCCAGCAGCTTGATGATCGACACCGGGGAGCTGTTTTTT
CDR3aa: CASSLMIDTGELFF

v_gene: TRBV6-5
d_gene: -
abundance: few
j_gene: TRBJ2-1
CDR3nt: TGTGCCAGCAGTTCCGCCCGACCACCCTACAATGAGCAGTTCTTC
CDR3aa: CASSSARPPYNEQFF

v_gene: TRBV5-1
d_gene: -
abundance: -
j_gene: TRBJ2-7
CDR3nt: TGCGCCAGCAGCTTTGGGGACAAAAGATACGAGCAGTACTTC
CDR3aa: CASSFGDKRYEQYF

v_gene: TRBV15
d_gene: -
abundance: -
j_gene: TRBJ1-1
CDR3nt: TGTGCCACCAGCAGAGATCACAACACTGAAGCTTTCTTT
CDR3aa: CATSRDHNTEAFF

v_gene: TRBV29-1
d_gene: TRBD1
abundance: few
j_gene: TRBJ1-2
CDR3nt: TGCAGCGTTGACAAACGGGACAGGGGGCTGAGTGGTGGCTACACCTTC
CDR3aa: CSVDKRDRGLSGGYTF

v_gene: TRBV29-1
d_gene: TRBD1
abundance: -
j_gene: TRBJ2-2
CDR3nt: TGCAGCGTCCTACAGGGGGCGTTCGGGGAGCTGTTTTTT
CDR3aa: CSVLQGAFGELFF

v_gene: TRBV29-1
d_gene: -
abundance: once
j_gene: TRBJ2-2
CDR3nt: TGCAGCGGCACTAAGAAGGCGGCGAACACCGGGGAGCTGTTTTTT
CDR3aa: CSGTKKAANTGELFF

v_gene: TRBV29-1
d_gene: -
abundance: few
j_gene: TRBJ1-2
CDR3nt: TGCAGCGTCGGACCCAACAACCCTTTGTATGGCTACACCTTC
CDR3aa: CSVGPNNPLYGYTF

v_gene: TRBV4-3
d_gene: -
abundance: -
j_gene: TRBJ2-5
CDR3nt: TGCGCCAGCAGCCAAGCCGGGGCAGAGACCCAGTACTTC
CDR3aa: CASSQAGAETQYF

v_gene: TRBV29-1
d_gene: -
abundance: -
j_gene: TRBJ2-7
CDR3nt: TGCAGCGCCGGAGGGGTCGAGCAGTACTTC
CDR3aa: CSAGGVEQYF

v_gene: TRBV7-9
d_gene: TRBD2
abundance: few
j_gene: TRBJ2-1
CDR3nt: TGTGCCCCTGGACTAGCCTCCTACAATGAGCAGTTCTTC
CDR3aa: CAPGLASYNEQFF

v_gene: TRBV15
d_gene: -
abundance: -
j_gene: TRBJ1-5
CDR3nt: TGTGCCACCAGCAGAGATCGTCGGCAGCCCCAGCATTTT
CDR3aa: CATSRDRRQPQHF

v_gene: TRBV27
d_gene: -
abundance: -
j_gene: TRBJ2-7
CDR3nt: TGTGCCAGCAGTCCGAGGGGGATCCACGAGCAGTACTTC
CDR3aa: CASSPRGIHEQYF

v_gene: TRBV29-1
d_gene: -
abundance: few
j_gene: TRBJ1-1
CDR3nt: TGCAGCGTTGGTGCGGACAGCCTGAACACTGAAGCTTTCTTT
CDR3aa: CSVGADSLNTEAFF

v_gene: TRBV4-3
d_gene: -
abundance: -
j_gene: TRBJ2-5
CDR3nt: TGCGCCAGCAGCCAAGATCTAGGGGGCCAAGAGACCCAGTACTTC
CDR3aa: CASSQDLGGQETQYF

v_gene: TRBV2
d_gene: -
abundance: few
j_gene: TRBJ2-3
CDR3nt: TGTGCCAGCAGTTCCCGAGGCGGGGAAGGCACAGATACGCAGTATTTT
CDR3aa: CASSSRGGEGTDTQYF

v_gene: TRBV23-1
d_gene: -
abundance: -
j_gene: TRBJ2-5
CDR3nt: TGCGCCAGCAGTCAATCCGGCGGGATCCAAGAGACCCAGTACTTC
CDR3aa: CASSQSGGIQETQYF

v_gene: TRBV7-9
d_gene: -
abundance: few
j_gene: TRBJ2-7
CDR3nt: TGTGCCAGCAGCCCTCAGCCGGGCGAGCAGTACTTC
CDR3aa: CASSPQPGEQYF

v_gene: TRBV15
d_gene: -
abundance: -
j_gene: TRBJ2-7
CDR3nt: TGTGCCACCAGCAGAGATCGCGAGCAGTACTTC
CDR3aa: CATSRDREQYF

v_gene: TRBV5-4
d_gene: TRBD2
abundance: -
j_gene: TRBJ2-3
CDR3nt: TGTGCCAGCAGCTGGGGACTAGCGGGCACAGATACGCAGTATTTT
CDR3aa: CASSWGLAGTDTQYF

v_gene: TRBV4-1
d_gene: -
abundance: few
j_gene: TRBJ1-4
CDR3nt: TGCGCCAGCAGCCAAGGGGGGAGTCCAACTAATGAAAAACTGTTTTTT
CDR3aa: CASSQGGSPTNEKLFF

v_gene: TRBV20-1
d_gene: -
abundance: -
j_gene: TRBJ2-7
CDR3nt: TGCAGTGCTAGGAACAGAGAGCAGTACTTC
CDR3aa: CSARNREQYF

v_gene: TRBV2
d_gene: TRBD1
abundance: -
j_gene: TRBJ1-6
CDR3nt: TGTGCCAGCAGTGGGACAGGGGATAATTCACCCCTCCACTTT
CDR3aa: CASSGTGDNSPLHF

v_gene: TRBV11-1
d_gene: -
abundance: -
j_gene: TRBJ2-5
CDR3nt: TGTGCCAGCAGCTTATCTCTCCAACAAGAGACCCAGTACTTC
CDR3aa: CASSLSLQQETQYF

v_gene: TRBV13
d_gene: -
abundance: few
j_gene: TRBJ1-1
CDR3nt: TGTGCCAGCAGCCTAACAGGGTTGGGCTCTGAAGCTTTCTTT
CDR3aa: CASSLTGLGSEAFF

v_gene: TRBV6-6
d_gene: -
abundance: -
j_gene: TRBJ2-7
CDR3nt: TGTGCCAGCAGTTCCCGACGGTTCGAGCAGTACTTC
CDR3aa: CASSSRRFEQYF

v_gene: TRBV5-6
d_gene: -
abundance: few
j_gene: TRBJ2-7
CDR3nt: TGTGCCAGCAGCTTAGGTGCTCCCTACGAGCAGTACTTC
CDR3aa: CASSLGAPYEQYF

v_gene: TRBV9
d_gene: TRBD1
abundance: -
j_gene: TRBJ1-2
CDR3nt: TGTGCCAGCAGCGTAGCTCTACAGGGGGCGCAGGGCTACACCTTC
CDR3aa: CASSVALQGAQGYTF

v_gene: TRBV5-4
d_gene: -
abundance: -
j_gene: TRBJ2-7
CDR3nt: TGTGCCAGCAGTTTGACAGGAAGCTCCTACGAGCAGTACTTC
CDR3aa: CASSLTGSSYEQYF

v_gene: TRBV5-4
d_gene: -
abundance: few
j_gene: TRBJ1-1
CDR3nt: TGTGCCAGCAGCCAGGACATTTCGAACACTGAAGCTTTCTTT
CDR3aa: CASSQDISNTEAFF

v_gene: TRBV5-1
d_gene: -
abundance: -
j_gene: TRBJ2-7
CDR3nt: TGCGCCAGCAGCCCTACCAGGGGCTCCTACGAGCAGTACTTC
CDR3aa: CASSPTRGSYEQYF

v_gene: TRBV5-1
d_gene: TRBD2
abundance: -
j_gene: TRBJ2-6
CDR3nt: TGCGCCAGCAGCAAAACTAGCGGGGGGCCCTCTGGGGCCAACGTCCTGACTTTC
CDR3aa: CASSKTSGGPSGANVLTF

v_gene: TRBV7-9
d_gene: -
abundance: -
j_gene: TRBJ2-5
CDR3nt: TGTGCCAGCAGCCCAGACGGTAGACAAGAGACCCAGTACTTC
CDR3aa: CASSPDGRQETQYF

v_gene: TRBV29-1
d_gene: TRBD1
abundance: few
j_gene: TRBJ2-7
CDR3nt: TGCAGCATTAGGACAGGGCCTGGTCACGAGCAGTACTTC
CDR3aa: CSIRTGPGHEQYF

v_gene: TRBV7-2
d_gene: -
abundance: -
j_gene: TRBJ2-6
CDR3nt: TGTGCCAGCAGCTTAGACCGGGGAGTCTCCATCCGGGCCAACGTCCTGACTTTC
CDR3aa: CASSLDRGVSIRANVLTF

v_gene: TRBV5-1
d_gene: TRBD1
abundance: few
j_gene: TRBJ2-1
CDR3nt: TGCGCCAGCAGCTCGACAGGGGGCAATGAGCAGTTCTTC
CDR3aa: CASSSTGGNEQFF

v_gene: TRBV27
d_gene: TRBD2
abundance: -
j_gene: TRBJ2-1
CDR3nt: TGTGCCAGCAGTTTATTTAGCCTAGCGGGGGCCAATGAGCAGTTCTTC
CDR3aa: CASSLFSLAGANEQFF

v_gene: TRBV7-9
d_gene: -
abundance: -
j_gene: TRBJ2-2
CDR3nt: TGTGCCAGCAGCTTAGGACTCTCCACGAACACCGGGGAGCTGTTTTTT
CDR3aa: CASSLGLSTNTGELFF

v_gene: TRBV16
d_gene: TRBD1
abundance: -
j_gene: TRBJ1-2
CDR3nt: TGTGCCAGCAGCCCGGGGACAGGGGCCGGCTACACCTTC
CDR3aa: CASSPGTGAGYTF

v_gene: TRBV9
d_gene: -
abundance: few
j_gene: TRBJ2-1
CDR3nt: TGTGCCAGCAGCGAATCCGGGACACTATACAATGAGCAGTTCTTC
CDR3aa: CASSESGTLYNEQFF

v_gene: TRBV29-1
d_gene: -
abundance: -
j_gene: TRBJ1-3
CDR3nt: TGCAGCGTTGAAGGGCAGGGGCTCTCTGGAAACACCATATATTTT
CDR3aa: CSVEGQGLSGNTIYF

v_gene: TRBV29-1
d_gene: -
abundance: -
j_gene: TRBJ2-1
CDR3nt: TGCAGCGTCCAGTTCCACTCCTACAATGAGCAGTTCTTC
CDR3aa: CSVQFHSYNEQFF

v_gene: TRBV5-1
d_gene: TRBD1
abundance: -
j_gene: TRBJ2-2
CDR3nt: TGCGCCAGCAGCTACCGGGACAGGAACACCGGGGAGCTGTTTTTT
CDR3aa: CASSYRDRNTGELFF

v_gene: TRBV30
d_gene: -
abundance: -
j_gene: TRBJ2-7
CDR3nt: TGTGCCTGGAGTGTTAGCAGTAACGAGCAGTACTTC
CDR3aa: CAWSVSSNEQYF